This entry lists 21 T cell receptor beta chains sequenced from one sample in a study of blood T cell repertoires in COVID-19. Profiled with immunoSEQ multiplex PCR; TCRdb holds only in-frame clones, not every one. The data hold about 260,000 clones, with approximately 90% observed a single time. Sequenced sample: peripheral blood. The source is a young man with active or convalescent COVID-19.

V gene TRBV5-4 combines with J gene TRBJ2-5, with 7 bases fitting TRBD1. V lost 4 bases, J lost 3 bases, and 6 bases stayed unmatched. This CDR3 has 14 amino acids. Germline assignment: CDR1 SGHNT and CDR2 YYREEE (reference sequence). In nucleotides, the CDR3 is TGTGCCAGCAGCCATGCTGGGACAGAAGAGACCCAGTACTTC. This translates into CASSHAGTEETQYF.

V gene TRBV5-3 combines with J gene TRBJ2-5; D may be TRBD1 (6 bases). TRBV5-3 is an open reading frame whose function is uncertain. Trimming left V 4 bases short and J 5 bases short, with 15 bases between. The CDR3 loop spans 14 amino acids. The CDR3 nucleotides read TGTGCCAGAAGCCCTACAGGGAAGTGGGAGACCCAGTACTTC. Amino acid sequence: CARSPTGKWETQYF.

J is TRBJ2-5 and V is TRBV6-6, with D perhaps TRBD2 (6 bases). V gave up 1 base and J gave up 3 bases, with 12 bases separating them. Germline V gene data show CDR1 as MNHNY and CDR2 as SVGAGI (reference sequence). The CDR3 runs to 15 residues. The CDR3 coding sequence is TGTGCCAGCAGTTACTATTCTAGCGTAGAAGAGACCCAGTACTTC. This gives the protein CASSYYSSVEETQYF.

The CDR3 nucleotides read TGTGCCAGCGCCGGGGGAAACACCATATATTTT. Translation: CASAGGNTIYF. The genes are TRBV12-3 or TRBV12-4 and TRBJ1-3; D gene uncertain. Trimming took 8 bases from V and 4 from J, leaving 6 bases between them. This CDR3 spans 11 amino acids.

The rearrangement links TRBV21-1 to TRBJ1-4. TRBV21-1 is a pseudogene segment. CDR3 length: 18 residues. The CDR3 nucleotides read TGTGCCAGCAGCAAAGGAGGGTATGTGGGGTGGGTTGGTGAAAAACTGTTTTTT. Translating it yields CASSKGGYVGWVGEKLFF.

This chain uses TRBV11-2 with TRBJ1-1, with TRBD1 matching over 10 bases. V shed 4 bases and J 11 bases; nucleotides not matched to a gene: 7. The CDR3 contains 13 residues. CDR1 and CDR2 (germline): SGHAT, FQNNGV. The CDR3 here is CASSYGQGGVAFF. The CDR3 DNA follows: TGTGCCAGCAGCTACGGACAGGGGGGTGTGGCTTTCTTT.

The V call is TRBV2, the J call TRBJ2-7; 7 bases align to TRBD1. The germline gives CDR1 SNHLY, CDR2 FYNNEI. This CDR3 spans 14 amino acids. J was trimmed by 2 bases and V by 8 bases; bases with no gene match: 9. This CDR3 is CASYWTGGTYEQYF. The CDR3 DNA is TGTGCCAGCTATTGGACAGGAGGCACCTACGAGCAGTACTTC.

This chain uses TRBV9 with TRBJ1-2; weak D call: TRBD1 (6 bases). V lost 2 bases and J 6 bases, leaving 14 bases between the germline ends. The CDR3 totals 14 residues. CDR1 is SGDLS, CDR2 YYNGEE, per germline. The CDR3 here is CASSVEDRMNGYTF. CDR3 DNA sequence: TGTGCCAGCAGCGTCGAGGACAGAATGAATGGCTACACCTTC.

The sample holds one count of this clone. The V call is TRBV14, the J call TRBJ1-1; no clear D gene. This CDR3 contains 13 residues. The V gene lost 1 base and the J gene lost 0 bases, with 3 bases spanning the gap. CDR1 is SGHDN and CDR2 is FVKESK in the germline V gene. The CDR3 region is CASSQGVNTEAFF. The CDR3 DNA is TGTGCCAGCAGCCAAGGAGTGAACACTGAAGCTTTCTTT.

This clone was counted once. CDR3 sequence: CASSELADQETQYF. CDR3 DNA: TGTGCCAGCAGCGAGCTAGCGGACCAAGAGACCCAGTACTTC. The V and J genes are TRBV9 and TRBJ2-5, with 7 bases fitting TRBD2. V lost 3 bases, J lost 0 bases, and 2 bases stayed unmatched. The CDR3 is 14 residues long. Germline CDR1 and CDR2: SGDLS and YYNGEE. Full variable domain (missing parts from reference TRBV9 and TRBJ2-5): DSGVTQTPKHLITATGQRVTLRCSPRSGDLSVYWYQQSLDQGLQFLIQYYNGEERAKGNILERFSAQQFPDLHSELNLSSLELGDSALYFCASSELADQETQYFGPGTRLLVL.

The chain joins TRBV6-2 or TRBV6-3 to TRBJ2-5; 8 bases align to TRBD1. V was clipped by 2 bases and J by 4 bases; unmatched bases: 6. This CDR3 spans 15 amino acids. Germline assignment: CDR1 MNHEY and CDR2 SVGEGT. The DNA of the CDR3 is TGTGCCAGCAGTTACCTTCGGACAGGGCTAGAGACCCAGTACTTC. This translates into CASSYLRTGLETQYF.

This chain connects TRBV5-1 to TRBJ1-1, with D perhaps matching TRBD1 (5 bases). Germline CDR1 and CDR2: SGHRS and YFSETQ. V lost 4 bases, J lost 3 bases, and 13 bases lay in between. This CDR3 has 14 residues. The CDR3 loop is CASSPQGRYTEAFF. In nucleotides, the CDR3 is TGCGCCAGCAGCCCGCAGGGCCGATACACTGAAGCTTTCTTT.

The gene calls are TRBV21-1 and TRBJ1-1. TRBV21-1 corresponds to a pseudogene. This CDR3 is 15 amino acids long. The CDR3: CASSKMDLGGTEAFF. Here the CDR3 DNA reads TGTGCCAGCAGCAAAATGGACCTCGGGGGCACTGAAGCTTTCTTT.

This chain connects TRBV29-1 to TRBJ1-2; 8 bases align to TRBD1. Germline V gives CDR1 SQVTM, CDR2 ANQGSEA. The CDR3 loop spans 16 amino acids. J lost 0 bases, V lost 4 bases, and 10 bases had no gene match. This CDR3 is CSVGGQGAPANYGYTF. CDR3 nucleotide sequence: TGCAGCGTTGGAGGGCAGGGGGCCCCAGCTAACTATGGCTACACCTTC. Variable domain in full (rest from reference TRBV29-1 and TRBJ1-2): SAVISQKPSRDICQRGTSLTIQCQVDSQVTMMFWYRQQPGQSLTLIATANQGSEATYESGFVIDKFPISRPNLTFSTLTVSNMSPEDSSIYLCSVGGQGAPANYGYTFGSGTRLTVV.

This sequence joins TRBV19 and TRBJ2-7, with a weak D call TRBD2 (5 bases). This CDR3 has 15 amino acids. Trimming removed 6 bases from V and 3 bases from J, with 18 bases in between. Per germline, CDR1 LNHDA and CDR2 SQIVND (reference sequence). The CDR3 DNA reads as TGTGCCAGTAGCGCCCCGGCTCTGGGGAGCTACGAGCAGTACTTC. Protein: CASSAPALGSYEQYF. The full variable domain, rest sourced from reference TRBV19 and TRBJ2-7, is DGGITQSPKYLFRKEGQNVTLSCEQNLNHDAMYWYRQDPGQGLRLIYYSQIVNDFQKGDIAEGYSVSREKKESFPLTVTSAQKNPTAFYLCASSAPALGSYEQYFGPGTRLTVT.

The chain links TRBV14 to TRBJ2-3; TRBD1 matches 8 bases. J lost 2 bases, V lost 8 bases, and 6 bases had no gene match. The CDR3 has 14 residues. CDR1 SGHDN and CDR2 FVKESK come from the germline V gene. CDR3: CASRPTGATDTQYF. CDR3 coding DNA: TGTGCCAGCCGACCGACAGGGGCCACAGATACGCAGTATTTT.

This sequence joins TRBV10-3 and TRBJ2-5; a weak D match, TRBD2 (7 bases). The CDR3 contains 13 residues. Trimming shortened V by 7 bases and J by 2 bases, and 11 bases separated the two germline ends. CDR1 is ENHRY, CDR2 SYGVKD, per germline. The CDR3 spells CAIKGGGQETQYF. In nucleotides, the CDR3 is TGTGCCATCAAAGGGGGGGGGCAAGAGACCCAGTACTTC.

In its sample, this clone was seen once. The chain joins TRBV6-2 or TRBV6-3 to TRBJ1-1, with D unresolved. The CDR3 covers 11 residues. CDR1 and CDR2 (germline): MNHEY, SVGEGT. Trimming removed 5 bases from V and 4 bases from J, with 5 bases in between. The CDR3 spells CASSKSTEAFF. The CDR3 DNA sequence: TGTGCCAGCAGTAAGAGCACTGAAGCTTTCTTT.

V gene TRBV5-4 combines with J gene TRBJ1-4, with TRBD1 matching 8 bases. In germline, CDR1 is SGHNT, CDR2 YYREEE (reference sequence). V shed 4 bases, J shed 3 bases, and the junction held 8 bases outside the gene matches. This CDR3 is 16 amino acids long. As DNA, the CDR3 is TGTGCCAGCAGCCGTGGACAGGGCTTATCTAATGAAAAACTGTTTTTT. Protein: CASSRGQGLSNEKLFF. The full variable domain, its missing parts supplied by reference TRBV5-4 and TRBJ1-4, is ETGVTQSPTHLIKTRGQQVTLRCSSQSGHNTVSWYQQALGQGPQFIFQYYREEENGRGNFPPRFSGLQFPNYSSELNVNALELDDSALYLCASSRGQGLSNEKLFFGSGTQLSVL.

This clone was observed a handful of times. The DNA of the CDR3 is TGTGCCAGTAGCAGGGAAACGAACACCGGGGAGCTGTTTTTT. This codes for CASSRETNTGELFF. The V call is TRBV19, the J call TRBJ2-2, with D perhaps matching TRBD1 (5 bases). Germline CDR1 LNHDA, CDR2 SQIVND (reference sequence). V dropped 6 bases and J dropped 0 bases, with 8 bases sitting between them. The CDR3 is 14 residues long.

The chain has TRBV3-1 (or the pseudogene TRBV3-2) and TRBJ1-1, with D hard to call. There are 14 residues in the CDR3. From germline, CDR1 is LGHDT and CDR2 YNNKEL (reference sequence). V was shortened by 7 bases and J by 3 bases, with 15 bases between the two germline ends. CDR3 nucleotides: TGTGCCAGCACCCGGGGTGAGGTTTACACTGAAGCTTTCTTT. Amino acids: CASTRGEVYTEAFF.